This T cell receptor (beta chain) was retrieved from a study of blood T cell repertoires in COVID-19. Across the study: Samples came from the United States, Italy and Spain, spanning acute and convalescent COVID-19. The cDNA or gDNA used as material had been derived from T cells, B-cell-depleted T cells, or PBMCs.

As handled by the study authors: Nucleated cell counts were estimated from reference gene primer amplification. Only in-frame clones appear in the TCRdb table, and some are missing; sequencing was by immunoSEQ multiplex PCR. The DNA gave D and trimming, while V, J and clone size come from that table. The sample lists about 160,000 clones; around 83% were seen once. This TCR came from a woman between 50 and 59 years old with COVID-19, enrolled during active disease. The sample consisted of peripheral blood.

The CDR3 loop is CASSLRGQGVYGYTF. The DNA of the CDR3 is TGTGCCAGCAGCCTCAGGGGACAGGGGGTCTATGGCTACACCTTC. V is TRBV6-5 and J is TRBJ1-2, with 11 bases matching TRBD1. CDR1 MNHEY and CDR2 SVGAGI come from the germline V gene. The CDR3 runs 15 residues. V shed 6 bases, J shed 4 bases, and the junction held 7 bases outside the gene matches.